The source of this T cell receptor beta chain is a study of tumor-infiltrating lymphocytes in glioblastoma multiforme. General study results and limits: The T cells in this sample were not sorted into functional subsets.

Note on this clonotype: Its antigen is unknown. Because the CDR3's place on the DNA is in doubt, the DNA is left out and the CDR3 is given as listed by TCRdb.

Three nested ARM-PCR rounds with V-beta and C-beta primers built TCRB libraries. MiXCR, run by TCRdb on the multiplex PCR reads, gives a single entry per CDR3 protein. The repertoire consists of around 15,000 distinct CDR3 sequences, with 65% to 80% occurring once and the leading ten covering around half. The CDR3 is made up of 17 amino acids, end residues included. CDR1 SGHAT and CDR2 FQNNGV come from the germline V gene. The chain employs TRBV11-2 and TRBJ2-2; the table's D call, TRBD2, was not checked against the DNA. The sequence came from a male donor with glioblastoma. Specimen: brain tumor tissue. CDR3: CASSFQRGAGTGELFFF.